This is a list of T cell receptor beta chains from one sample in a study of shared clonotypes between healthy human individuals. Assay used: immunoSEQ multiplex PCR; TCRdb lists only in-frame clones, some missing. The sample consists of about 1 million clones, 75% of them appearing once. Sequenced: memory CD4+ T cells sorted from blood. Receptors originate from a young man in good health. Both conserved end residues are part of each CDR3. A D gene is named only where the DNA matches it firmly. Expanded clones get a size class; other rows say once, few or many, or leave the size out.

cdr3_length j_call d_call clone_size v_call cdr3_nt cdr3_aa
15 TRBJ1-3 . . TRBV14 TGTGCCAGCAGCCAAGATGATTTCTCTGGAAACACCATATATTTT CASSQDDFSGNTIYF
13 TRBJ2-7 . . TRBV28 TGTGCCAGCAGTACCCACGGGTCCTACGAGCAGTACTTC CASSTHGSYEQYF
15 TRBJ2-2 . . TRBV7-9 TGTGCCAGCAGCCCTGACTGGATGGGGACCGGGGAGCTGTTTTTT CASSPDWMGTGELFF
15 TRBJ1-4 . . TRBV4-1 TGCGCCAGCAGCCAAGGGCAGGCAACTAATGAAAAACTGTTTTTT CASSQGQATNEKLFF
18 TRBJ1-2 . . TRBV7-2 TGTGCCAGCAGCTTAGACTGGGGGTCGACAGCCTCTAACTATGGCTACACCTTC CASSLDWGSTASNYGYTF
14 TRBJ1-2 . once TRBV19 TGTGCCAGTAGTACCCCAGGGATTGCCTATGGCTACACCTTC CASSTPGIAYGYTF
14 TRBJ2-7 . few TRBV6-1 TGTGCCAGCAGCAGGGGGGGGGACTCCTACGAGCAGTACTTC CASSRGGDSYEQYF
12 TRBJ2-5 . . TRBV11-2 TGTGCCAGCAGCCACGCACAAGAGACCCAGTACTTC CASSHAQETQYF
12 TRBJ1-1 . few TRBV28 TGTGCCAGCAGTTCCAATGACAACAGGGCTTTCTTT CASSSNDNRAFF
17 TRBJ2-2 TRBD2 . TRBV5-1 TGCGCCAGCAGCTTGGACCTTCGGACTAGTTTCCCCGGGGAGCTGTTTTTT CASSLDLRTSFPGELFF
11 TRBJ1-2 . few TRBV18 TGTGCCAGCTCACCCGGTGTCAACTACACCTTC CASSPGVNYTF
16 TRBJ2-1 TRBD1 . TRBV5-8 TGTGCCAGCAGCCTGAGACAGGGGGTGGCCTACAATGAGCAGTTCTTC CASSLRQGVAYNEQFF
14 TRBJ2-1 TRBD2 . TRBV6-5 TGTGCCAGCAGTCCGGGACTAGCCAGCAATGAGCAGTTCTTC CASSPGLASNEQFF
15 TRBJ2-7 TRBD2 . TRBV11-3 TGTGCCAGCAGGACTACTTCCGGGACTAGCAGCGAGCAGTACTTC CASRTTSGTSSEQYF
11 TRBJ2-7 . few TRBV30 TGTGCCTCGCAAACAGGGTACGAGCAGTACTTC CASQTGYEQYF
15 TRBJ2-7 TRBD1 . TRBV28 TGTGCCAGCAGTTTACCCTTGACAGGGGCCTACGAGCAGTACTTC CASSLPLTGAYEQYF
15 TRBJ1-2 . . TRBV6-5 TGTGCCAGCAGTTTTAAAAGGGCAGGGCAGCGAGGCTACACCTTC CASSFKRAGQRGYTF
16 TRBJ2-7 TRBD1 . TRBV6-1 TGTGCCAGCAGTGAAGGGTCGGGACAGAAACCCTACGAGCAGTACTTC CASSEGSGQKPYEQYF
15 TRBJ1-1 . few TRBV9 TGTGCCAGCAGCTTCCTACAGGGCGGGAACACTGAAGCTTTCTTT CASSFLQGGNTEAFF
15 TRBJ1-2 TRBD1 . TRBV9 TGTGCCAGCAGCCCAGGGACAGGGCGGGAAACTGGCTACACCTTC CASSPGTGRETGYTF
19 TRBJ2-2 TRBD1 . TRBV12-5 TGTGCTAGTGGTTTGGTAGCGTGGGGACAGGGGGCCAGGACCGGGGAGCTGTTTTTT CASGLVAWGQGARTGELFF
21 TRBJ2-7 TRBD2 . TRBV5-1 TGCGCCAGCAGCCAGTCGGACACGGGGGAAACTAGCGGGAGTCCCCCCTACGAGCAGTACTTC CASSQSDTGETSGSPPYEQYF
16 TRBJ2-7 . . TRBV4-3 TGCGCCAGCAGCCAAGAATCGGGACGATCCGGCTACGAGCAGTACTTC CASSQESGRSGYEQYF
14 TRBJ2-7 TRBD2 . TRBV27 TGTGCCAGCAGGGCTCTGGGAGGGTCCTACGAGCAGTACTTC CASRALGGSYEQYF
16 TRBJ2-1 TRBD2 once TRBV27 TGTGCCAGCGGACTAGCGGGGGGGAGCTCCTACAATGAGCAGTTCTTC CASGLAGGSSYNEQFF
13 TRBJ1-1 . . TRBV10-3 TGTGCCATCAGTGAACAGGGTTTTACCTTAGGTTTCTTT CAISEQGFTLGFF
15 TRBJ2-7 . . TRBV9 TGTGCCAGCAGCTCTTCCCCAAGAAGCTCCTACGAGCAGTACTTC CASSSSPRSSYEQYF
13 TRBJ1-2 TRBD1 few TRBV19 TGTGCCAGTAGTGTCCAACAGGGGTATGGCTACACCTTC CASSVQQGYGYTF
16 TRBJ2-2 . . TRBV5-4 TGTGCCAGCAGCTTGGGGGTGCAGACGAACACCGGGGAGCTGTTTTTT CASSLGVQTNTGELFF
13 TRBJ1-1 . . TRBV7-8 TGTGCCAGCAGCTCCGGGTACCTCACTGAAGCTTTCTTT CASSSGYLTEAFF
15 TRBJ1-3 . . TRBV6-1 TGTGCCAGCAGTGAAGAGGACGGCTCTGGAAACACCATATATTTT CASSEEDGSGNTIYF
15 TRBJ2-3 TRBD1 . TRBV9 TGTGCCAGCAGCACCCGGACAGGGGCAGGGGATACGCAGTATTTT CASSTRTGAGDTQYF
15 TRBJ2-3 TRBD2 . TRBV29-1 TGCAGCGTTGAACGAGCGGGGGCCTTCACAGATACGCAGTATTTT CSVERAGAFTDTQYF